The 17 T cell receptor beta chains below come from one sample, sequenced in a study of cytomegalovirus exposure and HLA in healthy donors. The PCR contained 60 Vbeta and 13 Jbeta primers. Sequencing used immunoSEQ multiplex PCR; TCRdb keeps in-frame clones, though not all of them. The sample carries 120,000 to 150,000 clones, approximately 67% recorded once. The sequencing sample was made of PBMCs. The receptors come from a woman aged 60-70 years in good health and CMV-seronegative.

On this clone: The junction and the germline gene differ at one end; a read error may be behind it. The rearrangement joins TRBV7-9 to TRBJ2-5; 7 nucleotides line up with TRBD2. CDR1 is SEHNR and CDR2 is FQNEAQ in the germline V gene (reference sequence). This CDR3 is built from 15 residues. CDR3 amino acids: CSSSLGGSREETQYF. As DNA, the CDR3 is TGTTCCAGCAGCTTAGGCGGGAGTAGGGAAGAGACCCAGTACTTC. Based on the CDR3 plus reference TRBV7-9 and TRBJ2-5, the full variable domain is DTGVSQNPRHKITKRGQNVTFRCDPISEHNRLYWYRQTLGQGPEFLTYFQNEAQLEKSRLLSDRFSAERPKGSFSTLEIQRTEQGDSAMYLCSSSLGGSREETQYFGPGTRLLVL.

The J gene is TRBJ2-6, the V gene TRBV7-2; 10 nucleotides align to TRBD1. CDR3 length: 19 amino acids. V dropped 5 bases and J dropped 0; count of bases not matched to a gene: 10. Germline values: CDR1 SGHTA, CDR2 FQGNSA. This chain's CDR3 is CASSQAGTGVPSGANVLTF. CDR3 bases: TGTGCCAGCAGCCAAGCCGGGACAGGGGTGCCCTCTGGGGCCAACGTCCTGACTTTC.

This sequence joins TRBV7-6 and TRBJ2-3; 10 bases are shared with TRBD2. Germline trimming cut 2 bases from V and 4 bases from J; bases unmatched to any gene: 6. Germline V lookup: CDR1 SGHVS, CDR2 FNYEAQ. The CDR3 is 16 amino acids. As DNA, the CDR3 is TGTGCCAGCAGCTTAATCAGCGGGGGGGCGGCAGATACGCAGTATTTT. Amino acids: CASSLISGGAADTQYF.

The table lists this clone with a few counts. The V and J genes are TRBV5-1 and TRBJ2-5, with TRBD2 identical over 13 bases. V shed 4 bases and J 2 bases; nucleotides not matched to a gene: 5. The CDR3 is 16 amino acids. In germline, CDR1 is SGHRS, CDR2 YFSETQ. CDR3 bases: TGCGCCAGCAGCCCGGGACTAGCGGGGAAGCAAGAGACCCAGTACTTC. Its protein is CASSPGLAGKQETQYF.

The chain employs TRBV5-6 and TRBJ2-2; D call uncertain. V lost 4 bases to trimming and J lost 7 bases, with 5 bases between them. Germline values: CDR1 SGHDT, CDR2 YYEEEE. This CDR3 spans 11 amino acids. The CDR3 DNA sequence: TGTGCCAGCAGCCAACTCGGGGAGCTGTTTTTT. This gives the protein CASSQLGELFF. Full variable domain (rest looked up from reference TRBV5-6 and TRBJ2-2): DAGVTQSPTHLIKTRGQQVTLRCSPKSGHDTVSWYQQALGQGPQFIFQYYEEEERQRGNFPDRFSGHQFPNYSSELNVNALLLGDSALYLCASSQLGELFFGEGSRLTVL.

The chain couples TRBV5-6 to TRBJ2-1; D is unclear. V lost 0 bases and J 0 bases, leaving 7 bases between the germline ends. The CDR3 consists of 15 residues. Germline loops: CDR1 SGHDT, CDR2 YYEEEE. Here the CDR3 reads CASSLVQSSYNEQFF. The CDR3 DNA reads TGTGCCAGCAGCTTGGTACAGAGCTCCTACAATGAGCAGTTCTTC.

In its sample, this clone ranks as medium-sized (0.01 to 0.1%). The rearrangement links TRBV6-6 to TRBJ2-5, with 9 bases identical to TRBD2. The V segment lost 0 bases and the J segment 7 bases; nucleotides outside the gene matches: 0. Germline assignment: CDR1 MNHNY and CDR2 SVGAGI (reference sequence). The CDR3 runs to 13 residues. CDR3: CASSYSTSGTQYF. The CDR3 DNA follows: TGTGCCAGCAGTTACTCGACTAGCGGGACCCAGTACTTC.

This clone was seen a single time. The rearrangement links TRBV5-6 to TRBJ2-3, with a possible D match to TRBD2 (5 bases). This CDR3 spans 14 amino acids. Germline V gives CDR1 SGHDT, CDR2 YYEEEE. V was pared by 4 bases and J by 3 bases, with 12 bases between. Written as DNA, the CDR3 is TGTGCCAGCAGCCAAACACTAGTTACAGATACGCAGTATTTT. Its protein is CASSQTLVTDTQYF.

J is TRBJ1-6 and V is TRBV6-5, with 10 bases matching TRBD1. CDR3 length: 14 residues. Germline V lookup: CDR1 MNHEY, CDR2 SVGAGI. V was pared by 7 bases and J by 10 bases, with 7 bases of the junction left unmatched. The CDR3 loop is CASTAGTGASPLHF. In DNA, the CDR3 is TGTGCCAGCACCGCCGGGACAGGGGCCTCACCCCTCCACTTT.

V and J are TRBV19 and TRBJ2-1; weak D call: TRBD1 (6 bases). This CDR3 contains 14 residues. Trimming took 5 bases from V and 6 from J, leaving 14 bases between them. Germline V gene sequence: CDR1 LNHDA, CDR2 SQIVND (reference sequence). The CDR3 nucleotides read TGTGCCAGTAGTCCTATAGACAGGACCAATGAGCAGTTCTTC. Amino acid sequence: CASSPIDRTNEQFF.

The chain joins TRBV5-4 to TRBJ1-2, with 8 bases that match TRBD1. Trimming took 3 bases from V and 8 from J; bases not matched to a gene: 9. This CDR3 has 14 amino acids. CDR1 is SGHNT and CDR2 is YYREEE in the germline V gene (reference sequence). The CDR3 loop is CASSSRTGLRGYTF. CDR3 nucleotides: TGTGCCAGCAGCTCACGGACAGGGCTGAGGGGCTACACCTTC.

This chain links TRBV5-1 with TRBJ2-1; 8 nucleotides agree with TRBD2. Per the germline V gene, CDR1 is SGHRS and CDR2 is YFSETQ. Trimming cost V 0 bases and J 6 bases; bases outside gene matches: 8. The CDR3 is made up of 16 amino acids. As DNA, the CDR3 is TGCGCCAGCAGCTTGGGTACTAGCGGTGGGAGCAATGAGCAGTTCTTC. Its translation is CASSLGTSGGSNEQFF.

This clone was seen many times. The chain carries TRBV4-3 and TRBJ2-3; 10 bases are shared with TRBD1. CDR1 and CDR2 from the germline V gene are LGHNA and YSLEER. The CDR3 sequence is 18 residues long. Trimming at V came to 0 bases and at J to 1 base, leaving 7 bases not matched to a gene. The CDR3 DNA sequence: TGCGCCAGCAGCCAAGATGGGGGACAGGGGAGGGGCACAGATACGCAGTATTTT. It codes for CASSQDGGQGRGTDTQYF.

CDR3 bases: TGTGCCAGCAGACAAAGCGTCCAAGAGACCCAGTACTTC. Its translation: CASRQSVQETQYF. The rearrangement links TRBV2 to TRBJ2-5; no firm D call. Trimming took off 6 bases at V and 1 base at J, with 9 bases between the two ends. The germline V gene encodes CDR1 SNHLY and CDR2 FYNNEI. CDR3 length: 13 residues.

The chain employs TRBV13 and TRBJ2-6; a possible D gene is TRBD1 (5 bases). With 5 bases removed from V and 2 bases from J, the gap between germline ends came to 13 bases. The germline CDR1 and CDR2 sequences are PRHDT and FYEKMQ (reference sequence). The CDR3 runs 16 residues. The CDR3, as DNA: TGTGCCAGCAGCCTTACTACAGGAACTGGGGCCAACGTCCTGACTTTC. Its protein is CASSLTTGTGANVLTF.

The rearrangement uses TRBV7-9 and TRBJ2-2; tentative D call: TRBD1 (6 bases). V lost 2 bases and J 6 bases, leaving 10 bases between the germline ends. This CDR3 is built from 14 residues. Germline CDR1 reads SEHNR; CDR2 reads FQNEAQ (reference sequence). In DNA form, the CDR3 reads TGTGCCAGCAGCTTATTTACAGGGCCCGGGGAGCTGTTTTTT. It yields the protein CASSLFTGPGELFF.

The chain links TRBV5-1 to TRBJ2-3; 7 positions agree with TRBD1. Germline V gene data show CDR1 as SGHRS and CDR2 as YFSETQ. This CDR3 comprises 14 residues. J gave up 6 bases and V 4 bases, and 8 bases lay outside the gene matches. Here the CDR3 DNA reads TGCGCCAGCAGCGACCTGACAGGGACGGATACGCAGTATTTT. It is translated as CASSDLTGTDTQYF.